The clone carrying this T cell receptor (beta chain) was counted between two and nine times. This entry belongs to a study of blood T cell repertoires in COVID-19. Germline assignment: CDR1 LGHNA and CDR2 YSLEER. After removal of 0 bases from V and 8 bases from J, the junction contained 3 bases not matched to a gene. CDR3 length: 15 amino acids. The repertoire was sequenced with immunoSEQ multiplex PCR; TCRdb's copy has only in-frame clones and lacks some. The sample shows about 250,000 clones, around 89% of them seen only once. The rearrangement uses TRBV4-3 and TRBJ1-6; TRBD1 aligns across 8 bases. The sample taken for sequencing was peripheral blood. This TCR derives from a woman in her 30s with COVID-19, enrolled during active disease. The CDR3 bases are TGCGCCAGCAGCCAAGATACGGACAGGGATTCACCCCTCCACTTT. It encodes CASSQDTDRDSPLHF.